Detailed here is one TCR beta chain. Its cognate antigen has yet to be identified. Base qualities are not provided; no much larger clone lies one nucleotide away. Donors formed part of the validation cohort, which comprised 120 subjects and was distinct from the first cohort of under 850 subjects. Libraries were built with the immunoSEQ multiplex PCR assay. The paper's processing steps were these. A statistical classification framework was built for diagnosing cytomegalovirus status from the catalog of TCR beta chain sequences. In its TCRdb copy, this immuneACCESS table keeps in-frame sequences only and misses some clones. Where compared with another copy, unresolved V genes explain less than half of these, and the others have no known cause. The V and J calls and clone size come from that table; D and trimming were worked out from the DNA. The sample table records roughly 90,000 clones; about 85% of these occur just once. 20% to 25% of the sample rests with the top ten.

The data were taken from a study of cytomegalovirus exposure and HLA in healthy donors (dated by TCRdb to 2016 to 2017). Regarding the research as a whole: A later analysis indicated that the roughly 120 validation repertoires were generated on the platform also employed for the approximately 700 repertoires of the first cohort. A separate validation cohort of over 95 different subjects was used in addition to the approximately 670-subject first cohort. The study aimed to test whether cataloging public T cell receptors could reveal signatures of past pathogen exposure. The study combined high-throughput TCR immunosequencing, statistical association of individual TCRs with disease status, and machine learning to predict cytomegalovirus infection status.

The junction shows trimming of 4 bases on V and 4 bases on J, and the gene matches do not reach 10 bases of it. The CDR3 spans 16 residues, from the cysteine through the phenylalanine. The DNA shown is the 48-base CDR3, in frame from base 1. Taken from the germline V gene (reference sequence), the CDR1 and CDR2 loops are SGHNT and YYREEE. General findings and caveats noted by the study authors: A total of fewer than 200 TCR beta chains were listed by the study as associated with cytomegalovirus. A later analysis found that TCRs clustered in the first cohort also tended to co-occur in the roughly 120 validation repertoires, with 94% of cluster scores above 0. A few of the identified cytomegalovirus-associated TCR beta chains were confirmed in vitro to be specific for cytomegalovirus antigens. The authors suggested that the approach could potentially be extended to other disease states and immunological phenotypes. In both the original and validation cohorts, the classifier was reported to diagnose cytomegalovirus status with high specificity and sensitivity. Across donors, most TCR sequences were observed very rarely, whereas some public TCRs were present in many individuals. The validation cohort had no HLA typing available for a later analysis, so co-occurrence within that cohort was assessed over all 130 or so repertoires.

This TCR was recovered from a man between 18 and 35 years old in good health and CMV-seropositive. Here the chain combines TRBV5-4 and TRBJ2-3, with 9 central nucleotides matching TRBD1. Source material: PBMCs. The encoded CDR3 is CASSPGTGSFADTQYF. The DNA sequence is TGTGCCAGCAGCCCGGGGACAGGGAGTTTCGCAGATACGCAGTATTTT.